The present T cell receptor (beta chain) was sequenced within a study of blood T cell repertoires in COVID-19. Overall study: T cells, B-cell-depleted T cells, or PBMCs supplied cDNA or gDNA.

The assay was immunoSEQ multiplex PCR, and TCRdb's table has in-frame clones only and misses some. This table holds 350,000 to 450,000 clones, about 87% found once. The CDR3 is made up of 15 amino acids. Trimming stripped 6 bases from V and 2 bases from J, with 14 bases between. Germline V lookup: CDR1 SNHLY, CDR2 FYNNEI. The TCR sequence derives from a man aged 35-49 years in a cohort exposed to, infected with or recovered from COVID-19 (not recorded which). The sample was PBMCs or T cells enriched from blood (not recorded which). The gene calls are TRBV2 and TRBJ1-5; D remains ambiguous. CDR3 sequence (DNA): TGTGCCAGCAGCCGAGAGGGAAAGGGCAATCAGCCCCAGCATTTT. It specifies CASSREGKGNQPQHF.